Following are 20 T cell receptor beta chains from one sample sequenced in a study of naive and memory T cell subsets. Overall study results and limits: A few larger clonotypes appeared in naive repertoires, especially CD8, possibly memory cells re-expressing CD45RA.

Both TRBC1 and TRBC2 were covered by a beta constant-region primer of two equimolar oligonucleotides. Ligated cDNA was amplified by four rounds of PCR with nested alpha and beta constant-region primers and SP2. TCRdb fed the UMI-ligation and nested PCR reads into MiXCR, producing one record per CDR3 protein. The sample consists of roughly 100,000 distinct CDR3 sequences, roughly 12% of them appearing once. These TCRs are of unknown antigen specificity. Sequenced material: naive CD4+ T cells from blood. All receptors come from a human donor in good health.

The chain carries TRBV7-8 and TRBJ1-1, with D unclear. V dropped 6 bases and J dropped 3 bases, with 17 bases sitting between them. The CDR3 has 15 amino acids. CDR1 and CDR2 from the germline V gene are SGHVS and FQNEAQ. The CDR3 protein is CASSEGPTEYTEAFF. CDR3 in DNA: TGTGCCAGCAGTGAGGGCCCTACAGAATACACTGAAGCTTTCTTT.

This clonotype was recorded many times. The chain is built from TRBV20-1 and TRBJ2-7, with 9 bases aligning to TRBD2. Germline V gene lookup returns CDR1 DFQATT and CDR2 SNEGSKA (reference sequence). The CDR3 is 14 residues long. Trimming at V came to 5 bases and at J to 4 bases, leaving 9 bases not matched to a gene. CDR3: CSALTRGGVYEQYF. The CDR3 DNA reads TGCAGTGCTCTAACGCGGGGGGGCGTTTACGAGCAGTACTTC.

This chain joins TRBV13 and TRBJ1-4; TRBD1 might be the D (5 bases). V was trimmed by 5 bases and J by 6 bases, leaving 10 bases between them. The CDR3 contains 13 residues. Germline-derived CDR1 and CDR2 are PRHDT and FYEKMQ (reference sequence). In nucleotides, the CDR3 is TGTGCCAGCAGCCCAGGGAGGCATGAAAAACTGTTTTTT. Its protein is CASSPGRHEKLFF.

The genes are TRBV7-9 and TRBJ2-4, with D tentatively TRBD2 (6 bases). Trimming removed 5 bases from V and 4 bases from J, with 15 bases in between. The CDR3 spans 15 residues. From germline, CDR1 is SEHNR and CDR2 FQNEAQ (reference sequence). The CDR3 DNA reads TGTGCCAGCAGCCAGGACGTGGGGGGTAAAAACATTCAGTACTTC. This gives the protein CASSQDVGGKNIQYF.

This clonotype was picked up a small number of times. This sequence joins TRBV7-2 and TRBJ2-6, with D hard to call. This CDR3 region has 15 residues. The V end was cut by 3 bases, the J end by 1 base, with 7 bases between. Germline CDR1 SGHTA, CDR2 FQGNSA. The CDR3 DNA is TGTGCCAGCAGCTTGTGGGAATCTGGGGCCAACGTCCTGACTTTC. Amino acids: CASSLWESGANVLTF. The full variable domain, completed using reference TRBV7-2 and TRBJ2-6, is GAGVSQSPSNKVTEKGKDVELRCDPISGHTALYWYRQSLGQGLEFLIYFQGNSAPDKSGLPSDRFSAERTGGSVSTLTIQRTQQEDSAVYLCASSLWESGANVLTFGAGSRLTVL.

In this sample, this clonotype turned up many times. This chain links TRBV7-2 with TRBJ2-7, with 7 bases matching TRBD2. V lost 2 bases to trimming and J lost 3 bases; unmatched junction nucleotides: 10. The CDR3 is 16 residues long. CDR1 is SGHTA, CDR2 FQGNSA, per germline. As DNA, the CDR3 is TGTGCCAGCAGCTTATCTCCGGGGGAGGGTAGCTACGAGCAGTACTTC. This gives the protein CASSLSPGEGSYEQYF.

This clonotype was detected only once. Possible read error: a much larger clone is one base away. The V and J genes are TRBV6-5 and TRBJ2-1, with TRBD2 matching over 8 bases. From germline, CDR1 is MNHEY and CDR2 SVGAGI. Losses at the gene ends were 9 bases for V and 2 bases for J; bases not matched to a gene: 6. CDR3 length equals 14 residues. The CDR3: CASKSGRAYNEQFF. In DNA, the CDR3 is TGTGCCAGTAAAAGCGGGAGAGCCTACAATGAGCAGTTCTTC.

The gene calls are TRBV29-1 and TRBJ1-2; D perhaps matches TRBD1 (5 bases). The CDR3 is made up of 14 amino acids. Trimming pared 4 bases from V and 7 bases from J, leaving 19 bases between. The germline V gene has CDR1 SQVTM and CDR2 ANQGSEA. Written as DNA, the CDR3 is TGCAGCGTTGTGGTGCCGACAGCTTATGGTGGCTACACCTTC. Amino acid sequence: CSVVVPTAYGGYTF.

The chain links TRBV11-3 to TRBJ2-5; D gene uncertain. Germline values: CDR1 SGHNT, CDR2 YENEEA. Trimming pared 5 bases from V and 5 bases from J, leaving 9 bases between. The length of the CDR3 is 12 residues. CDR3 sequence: CASSPEVETQYF. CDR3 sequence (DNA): TGTGCCAGCAGCCCCGAGGTGGAGACCCAGTACTTC.

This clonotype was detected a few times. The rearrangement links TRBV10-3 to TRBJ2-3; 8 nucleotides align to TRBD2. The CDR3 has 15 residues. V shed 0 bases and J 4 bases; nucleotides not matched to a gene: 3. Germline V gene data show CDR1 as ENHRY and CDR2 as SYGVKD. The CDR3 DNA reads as TGTGCCATCAGTGAGTCGGCTAGCGGGCCAGATACGCAGTATTTT. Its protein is CAISESASGPDTQYF.

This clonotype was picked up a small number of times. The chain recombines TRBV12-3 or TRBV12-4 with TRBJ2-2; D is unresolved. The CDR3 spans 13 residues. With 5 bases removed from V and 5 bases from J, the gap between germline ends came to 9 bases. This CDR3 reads CASSLVGTGELFF. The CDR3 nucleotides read TGTGCCAGCAGTCTCGTTGGGACCGGGGAGCTGTTTTTT.

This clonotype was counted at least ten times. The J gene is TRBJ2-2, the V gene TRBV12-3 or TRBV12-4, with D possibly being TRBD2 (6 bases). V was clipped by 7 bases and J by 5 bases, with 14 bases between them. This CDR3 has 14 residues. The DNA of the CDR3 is TGTGCCAGCAAAGGAGGGGCGGTTACCGGGGAGCTGTTTTTT. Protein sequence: CASKGGAVTGELFF.

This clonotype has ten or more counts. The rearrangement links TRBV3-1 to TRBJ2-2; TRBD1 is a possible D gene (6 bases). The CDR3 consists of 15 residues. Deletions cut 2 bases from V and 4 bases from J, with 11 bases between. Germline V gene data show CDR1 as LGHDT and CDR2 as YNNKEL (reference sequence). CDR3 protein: CASSQLGAATGELFF. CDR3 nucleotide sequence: TGTGCCAGCAGCCAACTGGGGGCGGCCACCGGGGAGCTGTTTTTT. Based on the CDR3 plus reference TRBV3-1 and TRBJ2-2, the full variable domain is DTAVSQTPKYLVTQMGNDKSIKCEQNLGHDTMYWYKQDSKKFLKIMFSYNNKELIINETVPNRFSPKSPDKAHLNLHINSLELGDSAVYFCASSQLGAATGELFFGEGSRLTVL.

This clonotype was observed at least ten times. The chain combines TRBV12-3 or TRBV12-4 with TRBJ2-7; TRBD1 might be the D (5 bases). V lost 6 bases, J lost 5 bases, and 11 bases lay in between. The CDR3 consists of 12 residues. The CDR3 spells CASSQQGNEQYF. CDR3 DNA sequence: TGTGCCAGCAGCCAGCAGGGTAACGAGCAGTACTTC.

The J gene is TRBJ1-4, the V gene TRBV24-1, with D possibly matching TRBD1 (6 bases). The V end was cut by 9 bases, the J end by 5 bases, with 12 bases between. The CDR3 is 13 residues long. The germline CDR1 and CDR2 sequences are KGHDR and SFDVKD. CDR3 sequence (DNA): TGTGCCACCCGGGACAAATCAAATGAAAAACTGTTTTTT. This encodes CATRDKSNEKLFF.

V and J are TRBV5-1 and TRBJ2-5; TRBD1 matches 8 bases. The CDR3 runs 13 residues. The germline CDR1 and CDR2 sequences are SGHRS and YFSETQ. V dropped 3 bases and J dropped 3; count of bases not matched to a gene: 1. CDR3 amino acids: CASSSGQEETQYF. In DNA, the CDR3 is TGCGCCAGCAGCTCGGGACAGGAAGAGACCCAGTACTTC.

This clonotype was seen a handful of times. This chain's CDR3 is CATSRDLVQGQETQYF. CDR3 in DNA: TGTGCCACCAGCAGAGACCTTGTACAGGGGCAAGAGACCCAGTACTTC. This rearrangement joins TRBV15 to TRBJ2-5; TRBD1 matches 7 bases. Germline V CDR1 and CDR2: LNHNV, YYDKDF (reference sequence). The CDR3 is 16 amino acids. The J segment lost 2 bases and the V segment lost 0 bases, leaving 6 bases of the junction unmatched.

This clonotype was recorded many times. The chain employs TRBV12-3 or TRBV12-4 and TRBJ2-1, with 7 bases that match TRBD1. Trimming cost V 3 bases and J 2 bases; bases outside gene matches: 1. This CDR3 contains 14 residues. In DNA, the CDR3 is TGTGCCAGCAGTTTTGACAGGGCCTACAATGAGCAGTTCTTC. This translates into CASSFDRAYNEQFF.

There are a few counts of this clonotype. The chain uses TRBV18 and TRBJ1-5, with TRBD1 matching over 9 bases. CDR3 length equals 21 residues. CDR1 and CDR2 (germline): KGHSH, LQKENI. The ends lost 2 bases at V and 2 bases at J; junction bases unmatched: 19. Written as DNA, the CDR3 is TGTGCCAGCTCACCAACCCCGGGACAGGGTGGTATTCATAGCGGCAATCAGCCCCAGCATTTT. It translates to CASSPTPGQGGIHSGNQPQHF.

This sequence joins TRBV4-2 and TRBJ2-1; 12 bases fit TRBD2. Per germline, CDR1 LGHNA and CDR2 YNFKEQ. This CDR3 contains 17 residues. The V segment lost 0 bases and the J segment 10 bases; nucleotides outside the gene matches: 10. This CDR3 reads CASSQDQRLAGGNEQFF. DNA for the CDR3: TGTGCCAGCAGCCAAGATCAACGGCTAGCGGGAGGGAACGAGCAGTTCTTC.